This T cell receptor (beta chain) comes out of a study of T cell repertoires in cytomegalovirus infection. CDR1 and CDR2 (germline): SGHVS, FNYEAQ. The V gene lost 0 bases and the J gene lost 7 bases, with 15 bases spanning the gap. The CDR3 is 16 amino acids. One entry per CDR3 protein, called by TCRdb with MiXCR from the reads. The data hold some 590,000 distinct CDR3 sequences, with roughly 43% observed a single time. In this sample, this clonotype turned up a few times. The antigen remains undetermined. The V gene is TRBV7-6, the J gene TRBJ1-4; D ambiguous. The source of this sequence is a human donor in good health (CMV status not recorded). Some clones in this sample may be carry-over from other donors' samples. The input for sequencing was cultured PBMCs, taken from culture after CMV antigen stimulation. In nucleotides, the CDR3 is TGTGCCAGCAGCTTAGCGGGGAGAGTGTCGCGTGAAAAACTGTTTTTT. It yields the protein CASSLAGRVSREKLFF.